This TCR beta chain was captured by sequencing in a study of T-cell reconstitution after alpha-beta-depleted transplantation in children. This clonotype was recorded a few times. Unique molecular identifiers were used in preparing the TCRbeta library. TCRdb independently ran MiXCR on the PCR reads; one entry per CDR3 protein. The data show approximately 520,000 distinct CDR3 sequences, with approximately 32% seen just once and 2% to 3% held by the top ten. With V trimmed by 4 bases and J by 5 bases, 6 bases remained unmatched. This CDR3 contains 14 residues. Germline assignment: CDR1 LGHNT and CDR2 FRNRAP.

The chain couples TRBV12-5 to TRBJ1-1; the match to TRBD1 covers 8 bases. The clonotype was recovered from a human donor who donated a stem cell graft to a child with aplastic anemia. This sample comprised PBMCs from the stem cell graft donor, obtained from the stem cell graft. In nucleotides, the CDR3 is TGTGCTAGTGGTTCCTCGGACAGGGCAACTGAAGCTTTCTTT. Protein sequence: CASGSSDRATEAFF.